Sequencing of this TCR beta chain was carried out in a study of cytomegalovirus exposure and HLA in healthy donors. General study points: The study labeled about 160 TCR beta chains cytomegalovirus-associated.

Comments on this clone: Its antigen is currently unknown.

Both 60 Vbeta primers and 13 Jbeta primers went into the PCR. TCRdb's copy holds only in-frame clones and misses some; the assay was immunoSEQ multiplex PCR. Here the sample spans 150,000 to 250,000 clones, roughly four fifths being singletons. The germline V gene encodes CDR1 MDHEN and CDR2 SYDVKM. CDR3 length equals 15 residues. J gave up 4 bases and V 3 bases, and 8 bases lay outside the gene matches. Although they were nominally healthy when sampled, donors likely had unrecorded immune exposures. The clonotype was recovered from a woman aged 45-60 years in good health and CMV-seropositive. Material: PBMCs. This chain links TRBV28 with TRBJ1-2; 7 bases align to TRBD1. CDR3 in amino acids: CASSFTGEEGYGYTF. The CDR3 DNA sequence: TGTGCCAGCAGTTTCACAGGGGAGGAGGGCTATGGCTACACCTTC.